These 5 T cell receptor beta chains originate from one sample sequenced in a study of cytomegalovirus exposure and HLA in healthy donors. Method: immunoSEQ multiplex PCR; TCRdb's copy keeps in-frame clones and lacks some. The sample lists 70,000 or so clones, roughly nine tenths occurring once. Specimen: PBMCs. These receptors originate from a man younger than 30 in good health and CMV-seronegative.

The gene calls are TRBV19 and TRBJ1-4; D might be TRBD1 (5 bases). The CDR3 has 14 amino acids. The V gene's germline CDR1 is LNHDA and CDR2 SQIVND (reference sequence). Between the trimmed V and J ends, which lost 7 bases and 4 bases, there was a span of 13 bases. In DNA form, the CDR3 reads TGTGCCAGTACTGCGGGCGGGGGTAATGAAAAACTGTTTTTT. Its translation is CASTAGGGNEKLFF.

V and J are TRBV5-4 and TRBJ2-7; 7 nucleotides agree with TRBD1. The CDR3 totals 14 residues. Trimming removed 5 bases from V and 3 bases from J; junction bases left unmatched: 8. Germline V gene sequence: CDR1 SGHNT, CDR2 YYREEE (reference sequence). This chain's CDR3 is CASSRPGQSYEQYF. CDR3 DNA sequence: TGTGCCAGCAGTCGTCCGGGACAGAGCTACGAGCAGTACTTC.

The V gene is TRBV18, the J gene TRBJ1-5, with 7 bases aligning to TRBD1. Germline V gives CDR1 KGHSH, CDR2 LQKENI. The CDR3 covers 15 residues. Losses at the gene ends were 3 bases for V and 1 base for J; bases not matched to a gene: 3. CDR3 protein: CASSPRTGSNQPQHF. The CDR3 DNA reads as TGTGCCAGCTCACCCCGGACAGGAAGCAATCAGCCCCAGCATTTT.

V and J are TRBV19 and TRBJ2-7; weak D call: TRBD2 (5 bases). The V end lost 3 bases, the J end lost 0 bases, and 6 bases lay between the germline ends. Looked up from germline, CDR1 is LNHDA and CDR2 is SQIVND (reference sequence). The CDR3 has 13 residues. The CDR3 bases are TGTGCCAGTAGTATTGGGAGCTCCTACGAGCAGTACTTC. Residues: CASSIGSSYEQYF.

This clone was detected once. The gene calls are TRBV21-1 and TRBJ2-1; the table assigns TRBD1, which was not confirmed against the DNA. TRBV21-1 is annotated as a pseudogene. This CDR3 contains 17 residues. The CDR3 sequence is CASSPAQKKTVYNEQFF. Here the CDR3 DNA reads TGTGCCAGCTCACCCGCCCAGAAGAAGACAGTATACAATGAGCAGTTCTTC.